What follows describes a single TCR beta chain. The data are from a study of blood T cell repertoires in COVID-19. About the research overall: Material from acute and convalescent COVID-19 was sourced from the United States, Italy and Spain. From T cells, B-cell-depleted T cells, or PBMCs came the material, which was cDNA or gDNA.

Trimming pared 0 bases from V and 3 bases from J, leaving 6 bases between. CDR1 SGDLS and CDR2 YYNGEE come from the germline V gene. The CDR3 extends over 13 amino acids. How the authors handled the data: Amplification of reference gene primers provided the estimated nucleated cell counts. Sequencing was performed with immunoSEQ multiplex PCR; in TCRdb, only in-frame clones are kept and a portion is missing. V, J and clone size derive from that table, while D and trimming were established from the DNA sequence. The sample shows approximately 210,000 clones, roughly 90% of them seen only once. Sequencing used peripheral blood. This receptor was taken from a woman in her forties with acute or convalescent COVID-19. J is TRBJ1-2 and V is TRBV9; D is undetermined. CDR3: CASSVETDYGYTF. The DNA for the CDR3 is TGTGCCAGCAGCGTAGAAACGGACTATGGCTACACCTTC.